The 21 T cell receptor beta chains below all came from one sample that was sequenced in a study of graft-versus-host responses after intestinal transplantation. Profiled with immunoSEQ multiplex PCR; TCRdb holds only in-frame clones, not every one. The table has some 88,000 clones, about 92% seen once. No antigen has been identified for these receptors. The material was unstimulated CD8+ T cells sorted from spleen or lymph node cells, obtained before intestinal transplant. Every receptor here comes from a human donor who received an intestinal transplant.

The rearrangement joins TRBV7-9 to TRBJ2-7; TRBD1 is a possible D gene (6 bases). Germline values: CDR1 SEHNR, CDR2 FQNEAQ (reference sequence). Trimming took off 8 bases at V and 3 bases at J, with 17 bases between the two ends. The CDR3 sequence is 14 residues long. In DNA, the CDR3 is TGTGCCAGCGCTACCACGACAGGAAACTACGAGCAGTACTTC. Translated: CASATTTGNYEQYF.

The CDR3 DNA sequence: TGTGCCAGCAGCTTAGTGGCTGATTATGGCTACACCTTC. This gives the protein CASSLVADYGYTF. This chain joins TRBV13 and TRBJ1-2; D not resolved. V gave up 1 base and J gave up 5 bases, with 8 bases separating them. CDR1 is PRHDT, CDR2 FYEKMQ, per germline (reference sequence). The CDR3 runs to 13 residues. The full variable domain, rest sourced from reference TRBV13 and TRBJ1-2, is AAGVIQSPRHLIKEKRETATLKCYPIPRHDTVYWYQQGPGQDPQFLISFYEKMQSDKGSIPDRFSAQQFSDYHSELNMSSLELGDSALYFCASSLVADYGYTFGSGTRLTVV.

V gene TRBV7-9 combines with J gene TRBJ1-4; 7 bases fit TRBD1. Germline V gene lookup returns CDR1 SEHNR and CDR2 FQNEAQ (reference sequence). CDR3 length: 17 amino acids. The trim removed 4 bases at V and 5 bases at J, leaving 13 bases unmatched. CDR3 sequence: CASSSTGWGQSNEKLFF. DNA of the CDR3: TGTGCCAGCAGCTCCACGGGGTGGGGACAGTCGAATGAAAAACTGTTTTTT.

The chain is built from TRBV4-1 and TRBJ2-7, with a weak D call TRBD1 (6 bases). The CDR3 has 15 amino acids. Trimming removed 0 bases at V and 5 bases at J, with 14 bases between. Germline V CDR1 and CDR2: MGHRA, YSYEKL. CDR3 sequence reads: CASSQDRGRDNEQYF. CDR3 nucleotide sequence: TGCGCCAGCAGCCAAGATCGGGGCAGGGACAACGAGCAGTACTTC.

V usage is TRBV4-3 and J usage is TRBJ2-3; 8 bases agree with TRBD2. Trimming cost V 0 bases and J 1 base; bases outside gene matches: 6. This CDR3 contains 17 residues. Looked up from germline, CDR1 is LGHNA and CDR2 is YSLEER. The CDR3 nucleotides read TGCGCCAGCAGCCAAGATTTGGGACTAGTCGGCACAGATACGCAGTATTTT. It codes for CASSQDLGLVGTDTQYF.

The chain uses TRBV29-1 and TRBJ1-2; D gene ambiguous. Trimming removed 3 bases at V and 1 base at J, with 3 bases between. The CDR3 spans 11 residues. Germline V gene data show CDR1 as SQVTM and CDR2 as ANQGSEA. The CDR3 is CSVDGNYGYTF. CDR3 bases: TGCAGCGTTGACGGTAACTATGGCTACACCTTC.

The V call is TRBV19, the J call TRBJ2-3; a weak D match, TRBD2 (6 bases). The germline V gene has CDR1 LNHDA and CDR2 SQIVND (reference sequence). Trimming removed 3 bases at V and 0 bases at J, with 10 bases between. CDR3 length: 15 residues. CDR3: CASSIVGGSTDTQYF. For the CDR3, the DNA is TGTGCCAGTAGTATCGTGGGGGGTAGCACAGATACGCAGTATTTT.

This chain links TRBV4-3 with TRBJ2-5; 7 bases agree with TRBD1. CDR3 length: 16 amino acids. Per the germline V gene, CDR1 is LGHNA and CDR2 is YSLEER. V dropped 4 bases and J dropped 2; count of bases not matched to a gene: 10. CDR3 sequence: CASSLGILQGQETQYF. In DNA, the CDR3 is TGCGCCAGCAGCCTGGGCATTCTACAGGGGCAAGAGACCCAGTACTTC.

The V and J genes are TRBV7-8 and TRBJ1-2; D perhaps matches TRBD1 (5 bases). Per germline, CDR1 SGHVS and CDR2 FQNEAQ. The ends were cut back, 2 bases at V and 3 bases at J, with 13 bases in the middle. CDR3 size: 15 residues. The CDR3 nucleotides are TGTGCCAGCAGCTTATTCAACGACAGAGACTATGGCTACACCTTC. Translated: CASSLFNDRDYGYTF.

This clone was seen only once. The J gene is TRBJ1-4, the V gene TRBV25-1; D unclear. V lost 2 bases and J 6 bases, leaving 19 bases between the germline ends. From germline, CDR1 is MGHDK and CDR2 SYGVNS. This CDR3 spans 17 amino acids. CDR3 amino acids: CASSEPLGSSLYEKLFF. CDR3 nucleotides: TGTGCCAGCAGTGAACCCCTCGGGTCTTCCCTCTATGAAAAACTGTTTTTT.

This clone was picked up a small number of times. This chain joins TRBV6-6 and TRBJ1-1; possible D gene TRBD1, 5 bases. This CDR3 spans 15 amino acids. From germline, CDR1 is MNHNY and CDR2 SVGAGI (reference sequence). V was cut by 2 bases and J by 2 bases, with 12 bases left in between. CDR3 sequence reads: CASSYRATDNTEAFF. The CDR3 region has the DNA TGTGCCAGCAGTTACCGTGCGACAGATAACACTGAAGCTTTCTTT.

V is TRBV29-1 and J is TRBJ2-7, with a tentative D call TRBD1 (6 bases). With 3 bases removed from V and 0 bases from J, the gap between germline ends came to 12 bases. Germline V gives CDR1 SQVTM, CDR2 ANQGSEA. This CDR3 is 14 amino acids long. This CDR3 is CSVEEEDSSYEQYF. The CDR3 coding sequence is TGCAGCGTTGAGGAGGAGGACAGCTCCTACGAGCAGTACTTC.

This chain joins TRBV6-5 and TRBJ2-5, with 7 bases fitting TRBD2. The CDR3 totals 15 residues. The germline V gene has CDR1 MNHEY and CDR2 SVGAGI. The V and J ends lost 6 bases and 1 base, in that order; junction bases with no gene match: 8. The CDR3: CASSPFGGTQETQYF. As DNA, the CDR3 is TGTGCCAGCAGCCCTTTCGGGGGGACCCAAGAGACCCAGTACTTC.

The chain has TRBV18 and TRBJ2-7; 7 bases align to TRBD1. This CDR3 spans 16 amino acids. Germline CDR1 reads KGHSH; CDR2 reads LQKENI. V trimming: 6 bases; J trimming: 1 base; junction bases outside the gene matches: 12. DNA for the CDR3: TGTGCCAGCTCCCCTCGGACAGGTTTGGGATCCTACGAGCAGTACTTC. Translated: CASSPRTGLGSYEQYF.

This chain joins TRBV6-6 and TRBJ1-2; TRBD1 is a possible D gene (5 bases). Trimming pared 0 bases from V and 6 bases from J, leaving 17 bases between. The CDR3 loop spans 16 amino acids. In germline, CDR1 is MNHNY, CDR2 SVGAGI (reference sequence). For the CDR3, the DNA is TGTGCCAGCAGTTACTCTCTTCAGGGTAACGTGGATGGCTACACCTTC. Encoded protein: CASSYSLQGNVDGYTF.

The chain couples TRBV19 to TRBJ1-1, with 9 positions matching TRBD1. This CDR3 spans 17 amino acids. Germline V gene sequence: CDR1 LNHDA, CDR2 SQIVND (reference sequence). Unmatched junction bases numbered 14, after V lost 5 bases and J lost 4 bases. CDR3 loop: CASSAFRDRVVGTEAFF. Written as DNA, the CDR3 is TGTGCCAGTAGTGCGTTCCGGGACAGGGTTGTTGGCACTGAAGCTTTCTTT.

V gene TRBV7-9 combines with J gene TRBJ1-1; TRBD1 matches 7 bases. In germline, CDR1 is SEHNR, CDR2 FQNEAQ (reference sequence). The CDR3 has 18 amino acids. Trimming at V came to 5 bases and at J to 2 bases, leaving 17 bases not matched to a gene. CDR3 coding DNA: TGTGCCAGCAGCCCGACGGTAACAGGGGCGGGGATCAACACTGAAGCTTTCTTT. Encoded protein: CASSPTVTGAGINTEAFF.

The rearrangement joins TRBV7-8 to TRBJ2-1; 8 bases are shared with TRBD2. CDR1 SGHVS and CDR2 FQNEAQ come from the germline V gene. Trimming cost V 5 bases and J 6 bases; bases outside gene matches: 9. The CDR3 totals 15 residues. CDR3 DNA: TGTGCCAGCAGCCTCTCGGGGGGGCCCATCAATGAGCAGTTCTTC. Its protein product is CASSLSGGPINEQFF.

The gene calls are TRBV19 and TRBJ1-1, with D tentatively TRBD1 (5 bases). The V end lost 10 bases, the J end lost 1 base, and 16 bases lay between the germline ends. CDR3 size: 14 residues. Germline assignment: CDR1 LNHDA and CDR2 SQIVND (reference sequence). CDR3 amino acids: CATAGWNGNTEAFF. The CDR3 DNA reads as TGTGCCACGGCAGGGTGGAATGGGAACACTGAAGCTTTCTTT. Based on the CDR3 plus reference TRBV19 and TRBJ1-1, the full variable domain is DGGITQSPKYLFRKEGQNVTLSCEQNLNHDAMYWYRQDPGQGLRLIYYSQIVNDFQKGDIAEGYSVSREKKESFPLTVTSAQKNPTAFYLCATAGWNGNTEAFFGQGTRLTVV.

The V call is TRBV11-2, the J call TRBJ2-1, with D perhaps matching TRBD1 (6 bases). The germline V gene has CDR1 SGHAT and CDR2 FQNNGV. This CDR3 has 13 residues. V lost 1 base and J 8 bases, leaving 9 bases between the germline ends. The DNA for the CDR3 is TGTGCCAGCAGCTTAGGGGACATTCATGAGCAGTTCTTC. It specifies CASSLGDIHEQFF.

The V and J genes are TRBV27 and TRBJ1-2; 7 bases fit TRBD1. Germline trimming cut 7 bases from V and 3 bases from J; bases unmatched to any gene: 5. Germline V gene lookup returns CDR1 MNHEY and CDR2 SMNVEV (reference sequence). CDR3 size: 13 residues. The CDR3 coding sequence is TGTGCCAGCACCACAGGGGCTTACTATGGCTACACCTTC. It codes for CASTTGAYYGYTF.